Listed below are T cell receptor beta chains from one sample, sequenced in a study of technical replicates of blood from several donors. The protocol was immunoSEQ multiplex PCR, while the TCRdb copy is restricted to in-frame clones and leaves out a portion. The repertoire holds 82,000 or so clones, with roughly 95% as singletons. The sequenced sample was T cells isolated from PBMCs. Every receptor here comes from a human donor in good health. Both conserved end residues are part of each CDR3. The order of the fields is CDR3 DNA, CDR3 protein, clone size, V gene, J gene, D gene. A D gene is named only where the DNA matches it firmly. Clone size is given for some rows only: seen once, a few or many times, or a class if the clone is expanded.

DNA: TGTGCCAGCAGACCGGGACAGGGGGCCCGATATGGCTACACCTTC; CDR3: CASRPGQGARYGYTF; size: few; V: TRBV28; J: TRBJ1-2; D: TRBD1
DNA: TGTGCCAGCAGCGTAGTCGACTTCGGGGATGGGCAGTTCTTC; CDR3: CASSVVDFGDGQFF; size: -; V: TRBV9; J: TRBJ2-1; D: -
DNA: TGTGCCGGCTCGACTAGAAGCCCAGATACGCAGTATTTT; CDR3: CAGSTRSPDTQYF; size: -; V: TRBV28; J: TRBJ2-3; D: -
DNA: TGTGCCAGCTCACCCACAGGGAATGCCGAGCAGTACTTC; CDR3: CASSPTGNAEQYF; size: -; V: TRBV18; J: TRBJ2-7; D: -
DNA: TGTGCCAGGTCTAGCGCCCTACAAGAGACCCAGTACTTC; CDR3: CARSSALQETQYF; size: -; V: TRBV2; J: TRBJ2-5; D: -
DNA: TGTGCCAGCAGACTAGTTGATGAGCAGTTCTTC; CDR3: CASRLVDEQFF; size: -; V: TRBV28; J: TRBJ2-1; D: -
DNA: TGTGCCTGCAGGAGGGGAAACACCGGGGAGCTGTTTTTT; CDR3: CACRRGNTGELFF; size: -; V: TRBV30; J: TRBJ2-2; D: -
DNA: TGTGCCAGCTCACCTCTTTTAACAGAGCTCCAAGAGACCCAGTACTTC; CDR3: CASSPLLTELQETQYF; size: -; V: TRBV18; J: TRBJ2-5; D: -
DNA: TGTGCCAGCAGTTTGGTAAGGGGCCAGACCCAGTACTTC; CDR3: CASSLVRGQTQYF; size: -; V: TRBV28; J: TRBJ2-5; D: -
DNA: TGTGCCAGCAGCCAGGGGCAGGGTGAAGCTTTCTTT; CDR3: CASSQGQGEAFF; size: -; V: TRBV28; J: TRBJ1-1; D: -